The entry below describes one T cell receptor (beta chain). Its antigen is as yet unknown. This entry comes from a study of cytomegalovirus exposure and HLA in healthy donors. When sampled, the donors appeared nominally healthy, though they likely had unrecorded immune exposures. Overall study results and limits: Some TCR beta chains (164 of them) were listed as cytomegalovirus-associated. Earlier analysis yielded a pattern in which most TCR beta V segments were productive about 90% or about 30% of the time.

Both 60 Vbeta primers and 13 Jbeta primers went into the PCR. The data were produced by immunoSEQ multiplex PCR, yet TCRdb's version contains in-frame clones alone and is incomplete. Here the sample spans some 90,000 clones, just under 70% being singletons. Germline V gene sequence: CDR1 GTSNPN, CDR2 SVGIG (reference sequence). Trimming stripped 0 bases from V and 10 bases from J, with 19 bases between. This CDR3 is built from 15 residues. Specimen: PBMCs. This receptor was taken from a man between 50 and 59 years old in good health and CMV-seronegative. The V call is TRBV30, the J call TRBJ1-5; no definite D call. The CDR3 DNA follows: TGTGCCTGGAGTGTAGGCGGGAGCCTCTCTAAACCCCAGCATTTT. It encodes CAWSVGGSLSKPQHF.